These 24 T cell receptor beta chains were sequenced from one sample in a study of neurological immune-mediated disorders. Time point meaning: longitudinal time-point 1 (baseline). TCRdb ran MiXCR on the 5' RACE reads and lists one entry per CDR3 protein. The table lists approximately 46,000 distinct CDR3 sequences, 10% of them singletons. The sequencing input was PBMCs. The receptor set was obtained from a woman aged 40 to 50 in good health.

The chain employs TRBV29-1 and TRBJ1-6; tentative D call: TRBD1 (6 bases). CDR1 and CDR2 (germline): SQVTM, ANQGSEA. Trimming pared 7 bases from V and 9 bases from J, leaving 10 bases between. The CDR3 contains 11 residues. The CDR3 DNA follows: TGCAGCGCAGGGGAATCTTCACCCCTCCACTTT. Its protein is CSAGESSPLHF.

As to this clonotype: A read error may account for a junction end that differs from germline. The chain couples TRBV7-7 to TRBJ2-1; the D is unclear. This CDR3 contains 14 residues. Germline CDR1 and CDR2: SSHAT and FNYEAQ (reference sequence). Written as DNA, the CDR3 is TGTGCTAGCAGCTCGGAAGGCCACTACAATGAGCAGTTCTTC. This sequence encodes CASSSEGHYNEQFF.

This clonotype was seen repeatedly, ten times or more. This rearrangement joins TRBV20-1 to TRBJ2-3; TRBD2 might be the D (5 bases). The V end was cut by 0 bases, the J end by 3 bases, with 7 bases between. This CDR3 has 13 residues. Germline V lookup: CDR1 DFQATT, CDR2 SNEGSKA (reference sequence). CDR3 region: CSARDTRTDTQYF. In DNA form, the CDR3 reads TGCAGTGCTAGAGATACTAGGACAGATACGCAGTATTTT.

This clonotype was observed at least ten times. The chain is built from TRBV10-1 and TRBJ2-1; D may be TRBD1 (5 bases). The germline V and J ends were trimmed by 10 bases and 9 bases, with 10 bases remaining between them. Germline V lookup: CDR1 WNHNN, CDR2 SYGVQD (reference sequence). The CDR3 is 10 residues long. The CDR3 nucleotides read TGCGCCACCAGGGTTTGTGAGCAGTTCTTC. This translates into CATRVCEQFF.

The table lists this clonotype with many counts. This chain links TRBV20-1 with TRBJ2-3, with a tentative D call TRBD2 (6 bases). The CDR3 extends over 14 amino acids. Per the germline V gene, CDR1 is DFQATT and CDR2 is SNEGSKA (reference sequence). The V end lost 5 bases, the J end lost 2 bases, and 14 bases lay between the germline ends. The CDR3 DNA sequence: TGCAGTGCTCTAACGGGGGAGATCACAGATACGCAGTATTTT. Its protein is CSALTGEITDTQYF.

By frequency in the sample, this clonotype is medium-sized (0.01 to 0.1%). The chain has TRBV2 and TRBJ2-1; 10 nucleotides agree with TRBD2. The CDR3 extends over 14 amino acids. The V gene end was trimmed by 4 bases and the J gene end by 9 bases; junction bases not matched to a gene: 6. Germline assignment: CDR1 SNHLY and CDR2 FYNNEI. The CDR3 here is CASSAEREGGEQFF. The CDR3 DNA reads as TGTGCCAGCAGTGCGGAGCGGGAGGGCGGTGAGCAGTTCTTC.

This clonotype has at least ten counts. The rearrangement links TRBV9 to TRBJ2-1; 7 nucleotides line up with TRBD2. Trimming removed 2 bases from V and 5 bases from J; junction bases left unmatched: 10. CDR1 is SGDLS, CDR2 YYNGEE, per germline. CDR3 length: 16 amino acids. CDR3: CASSVSGGSIHNEQFF. CDR3 nucleotides: TGTGCCAGCAGCGTTTCGGGCGGGAGCATCCACAATGAGCAGTTCTTC.

In its sample, this clonotype was seen many times. For the CDR3, the DNA is TGCAGTGCTAGGGGGACAGGGAAAGCTTTCTTT. It codes for CSARGTGKAFF. The J gene is TRBJ1-1, the V gene TRBV20-1; 9 bases fit TRBD1. The CDR3 runs 11 residues. V was pared by 3 bases and J by 9 bases, with 2 bases of the junction left unmatched. Germline loops: CDR1 DFQATT, CDR2 SNEGSKA (reference sequence).

This clonotype was counted ten times or more. The chain combines TRBV15 with TRBJ2-1; 11 positions match TRBD2. The CDR3 has 15 amino acids. Germline trimming cut 4 bases from V and 8 bases from J; bases unmatched to any gene: 7. The V gene's germline CDR1 is LNHNV and CDR2 YYDKDF (reference sequence). CDR3 nucleotides: TGTGCCACCAGCAAACTAGCGGGAGAGACGGATGAGCAGTTCTTC. Translated, it gives CATSKLAGETDEQFF.

This clonotype was observed many times. The genes are TRBV12-3 or TRBV12-4 and TRBJ1-1; weak D call: TRBD1 (6 bases). The CDR3 is made up of 18 amino acids. The V and J ends lost 3 bases and 0 bases respectively, with 20 bases between them. The CDR3: CASSFGAGGGDMNTEAFF. CDR3 in DNA: TGTGCCAGCAGTTTCGGTGCCGGGGGAGGGGACATGAACACTGAAGCTTTCTTT.

The V call is TRBV14, the J call TRBJ1-2; 7 bases line up with TRBD1. Germline V CDR1 and CDR2: SGHDN, FVKESK. J was trimmed by 3 bases and V by 2 bases; bases with no gene match: 24. There are 21 residues in the CDR3. CDR3 in DNA: TGTGCCAGCAGCCAAATCCCCTCCTTTCCCTCTCCTCAGGGGGAAGACTATGGCTACACCTTC. Amino acids: CASSQIPSFPSPQGEDYGYTF.

This clonotype came up many times. The V gene is TRBV11-2, the J gene TRBJ1-2; D is perhaps TRBD1 (6 bases). The V gene's germline CDR1 is SGHAT and CDR2 FQNNGV. The CDR3 is made up of 15 amino acids. Between the trimmed V and J ends, which lost 7 bases and 4 bases, there was a span of 19 bases. CDR3 bases: TGTGCCAGCAATTCTATTAAAGGGGGAGCCTATGGCTACACCTTC. Translated: CASNSIKGGAYGYTF.

There are many counts of this clonotype. CDR3 in DNA: TGTGCCAGCAGTCGACAGGGGAGCAACACCGGGGAGCTGTTTTTT. Its translation is CASSRQGSNTGELFF. V usage is TRBV2 and J usage is TRBJ2-2; 8 bases are shared with TRBD1. The CDR3 has 15 amino acids. The junction had 4 bases not matched to a gene; V was cut back by 5 bases and J by 2 bases. Germline CDR1 reads SNHLY; CDR2 reads FYNNEI.

This clonotype was seen ten or more times. The chain employs TRBV20-1 and TRBJ1-5; D remains ambiguous. Germline V gene lookup returns CDR1 DFQATT and CDR2 SNEGSKA (reference sequence). This CDR3 spans 18 amino acids. The germline V and J ends were trimmed by 0 bases and 2 bases, with 20 bases remaining between them. DNA for the CDR3: TGCAGTGCTAGAGATGGCCCTCCTAGCCCAACGGGCAATCAGCCCCAGCATTTT. This sequence encodes CSARDGPPSPTGNQPQHF.

This clonotype was seen many times. The chain recombines TRBV5-1 with TRBJ2-3; a possible D gene is TRBD1 (6 bases). V was shortened by 3 bases and J by 3 bases, with 14 bases between the two germline ends. Germline V CDR1 and CDR2: SGHRS, YFSETQ. The CDR3 spans 15 residues. This chain's CDR3 is CASSYRAQGTDTQYF. The CDR3 nucleotides read TGCGCCAGCAGCTACAGAGCGCAGGGGACAGATACGCAGTATTTT.

The table lists this clonotype with many counts. The DNA for the CDR3 is TGTGCCAGCAGCAAGGACACACTGAACACTGAAGCTTTCTTT. Residues: CASSKDTLNTEAFF. This chain joins TRBV12-3 or TRBV12-4 and TRBJ1-1; possibly TRBD1 for D (5 bases). CDR3 length equals 14 residues. V was pared by 6 bases and J by 0 bases, with 11 bases between.

J is TRBJ2-6 and V is TRBV6-5, with D perhaps TRBD2 (5 bases). CDR3 length: 15 amino acids. Trimming removed 5 bases from V and 2 bases from J, with 10 bases in between. CDR1 is MNHEY and CDR2 is SVGAGI in the germline V gene. In DNA form, the CDR3 reads TGTGCCAGCAGTCCTGAGGGTACTGGGGCCAACGTCCTGACTTTC. As protein: CASSPEGTGANVLTF.

At least ten counts were recorded for this clonotype. CDR3 coding DNA: TGTGCCAGCAGTTCAGGACAGGGGGGGACCTACGAGCAGTACTTC. It yields the protein CASSSGQGGTYEQYF. The chain joins TRBV6-5 to TRBJ2-7; the match to TRBD1 covers 10 bases. CDR3 size: 15 residues. Germline CDR1 reads MNHEY; CDR2 reads SVGAGI. V gave up 4 bases and J gave up 2 bases; unmatched junction bases: 5.

This clonotype was observed many times. The chain combines TRBV5-6 with TRBJ1-1, with 7 bases that match TRBD1. Germline V lookup: CDR1 SGHDT, CDR2 YYEEEE. V lost 2 bases and J lost 1; bases outside the gene matches: 5. The CDR3 is 15 residues long. CDR3 nucleotides: TGTGCCAGCAGCTTCCTCGACAGGGAGAACACTGAAGCTTTCTTT. This translates into CASSFLDRENTEAFF. The full variable domain, with the rest looked up from reference TRBV5-6 and TRBJ1-1, is DAGVTQSPTHLIKTRGQQVTLRCSPKSGHDTVSWYQQALGQGPQFIFQYYEEEERQRGNFPDRFSGHQFPNYSSELNVNALLLGDSALYLCASSFLDRENTEAFFGQGTRLTVV.

This clonotype has a count of ten or more. The V call is TRBV5-1, the J call TRBJ1-1; D uncertain. V shed 2 bases and J shed 2 bases, with 4 bases lying between them. The CDR3 runs to 12 residues. CDR1 SGHRS and CDR2 YFSETQ come from the germline V gene. DNA of the CDR3: TGCGCCAGCAGCTTTGATAACACTGAAGCTTTCTTT. Its translation: CASSFDNTEAFF.

A word on this clonotype: A much larger clonotype is one base distant, so this may be a read error. The chain recombines TRBV5-1 with TRBJ2-5, with D perhaps TRBD2 (6 bases). Germline loops: CDR1 SGHRS, CDR2 YFSETQ. The length of the CDR3 is 16 residues. The CDR3 region has the DNA TGCGCCAGCAGATTGGTTTTCGGGGGAGCCCAAGAGACCCAGTACTTC. Residues: CASRLVFGGAQETQYF. Using reference TRBV5-1 and TRBJ2-5 for the parts outside the CDR3, the full variable domain is KAGVTQTPRYLIKTRGQQVTLSCSPISGHRSVSWYQQTPGQGLQFLFEYFSETQRNKGNFPGRFSGRQFSNSRSEMNVSTLELGDSALYLCASRLVFGGAQETQYFGPGTRLLVL.

This clonotype showed up many times. The rearrangement joins TRBV5-6 to TRBJ2-2; possibly TRBD1 or TRBD2 for D (7 bases each). This CDR3 region has 15 residues. CDR1 and CDR2 from the germline V gene are SGHDT and YYEEEE. Trimming shortened V by 4 bases and J by 3 bases, and 13 bases separated the two germline ends. This CDR3 reads CASSRAGGDTGELFF. As DNA, the CDR3 is TGTGCCAGCAGCCGGGCAGGGGGGGACACCGGGGAGCTGTTTTTT.

This clonotype appeared many times. The CDR3 reads CASSRGRQGINSPLHF. CDR3 coding DNA: TGCGCCAGCAGCCGAGGGAGGCAGGGAATTAATTCACCCCTCCACTTT. The chain recombines TRBV4-1 with TRBJ1-6, with D possibly matching TRBD1 (5 bases). Per the germline V gene, CDR1 is MGHRA and CDR2 is YSYEKL. The CDR3 extends over 16 amino acids. V was clipped by 4 bases and J by 6 bases, with 16 bases between them.

This clonotype came up many times. The V and J genes are TRBV7-9 and TRBJ1-1, with D unresolved. The CDR3 extends over 14 amino acids. Trimming removed 1 base at V and 5 bases at J, with 11 bases between. From germline, CDR1 is SEHNR and CDR2 FQNEAQ (reference sequence). The CDR3 is CASSLVMEGTEAFF. The DNA for the CDR3 is TGTGCCAGCAGCTTAGTAATGGAGGGAACTGAAGCTTTCTTT. The whole variable domain, filled in from reference TRBV7-9 and TRBJ1-1, reads DTGVSQNPRHKITKRGQNVTFRCDPISEHNRLYWYRQTLGQGPEFLTYFQNEAQLEKSRLLSDRFSAERPKGSFSTLEIQRTEQGDSAMYLCASSLVMEGTEAFFGQGTRLTVV.